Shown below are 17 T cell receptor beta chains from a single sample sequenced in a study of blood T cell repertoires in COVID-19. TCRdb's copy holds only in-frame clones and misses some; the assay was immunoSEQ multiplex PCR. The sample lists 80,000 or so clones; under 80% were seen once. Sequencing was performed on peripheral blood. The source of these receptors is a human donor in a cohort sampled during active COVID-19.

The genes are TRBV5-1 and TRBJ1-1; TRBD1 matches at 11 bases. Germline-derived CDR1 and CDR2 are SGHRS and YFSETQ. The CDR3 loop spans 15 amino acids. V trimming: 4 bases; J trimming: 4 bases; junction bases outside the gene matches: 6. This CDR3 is CASSVAGTGGTEAFF. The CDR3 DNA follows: TGCGCCAGCAGCGTAGCCGGGACAGGGGGCACTGAAGCTTTCTTT.

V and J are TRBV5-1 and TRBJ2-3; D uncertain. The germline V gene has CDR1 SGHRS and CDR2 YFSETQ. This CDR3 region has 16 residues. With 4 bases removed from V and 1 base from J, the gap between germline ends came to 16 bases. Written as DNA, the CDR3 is TGCGCCAGCAGCCGCCGTGTATCCCAGGGCACAGATACGCAGTATTTT. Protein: CASSRRVSQGTDTQYF. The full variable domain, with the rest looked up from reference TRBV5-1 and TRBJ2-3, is KAGVTQTPRYLIKTRGQQVTLSCSPISGHRSVSWYQQTPGQGLQFLFEYFSETQRNKGNFPGRFSGRQFSNSRSEMNVSTLELGDSALYLCASSRRVSQGTDTQYFGPGTRLTVL.

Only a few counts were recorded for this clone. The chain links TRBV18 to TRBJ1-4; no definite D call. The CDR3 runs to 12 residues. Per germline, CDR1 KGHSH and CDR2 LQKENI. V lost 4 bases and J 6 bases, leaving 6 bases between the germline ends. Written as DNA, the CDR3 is TGTGCCAGCTCACTTCGGGATGAAAAACTGTTTTTT. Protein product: CASSLRDEKLFF.

CDR3 nucleotides: TGTGCCAGCAGCAACGGCGGGGAAACCTACGAGCAGTACTTC. Protein product: CASSNGGETYEQYF. The chain links TRBV6-6 to TRBJ2-7, with D possibly being TRBD2 (6 bases). Germline loops: CDR1 MNHNY, CDR2 SVGAGI (reference sequence). V gave up 6 bases and J gave up 2 bases, with 14 bases separating them. The CDR3 is 14 residues long.

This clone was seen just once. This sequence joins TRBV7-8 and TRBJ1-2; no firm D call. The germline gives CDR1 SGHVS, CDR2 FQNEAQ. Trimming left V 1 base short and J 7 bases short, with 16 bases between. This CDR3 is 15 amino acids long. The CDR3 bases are TGTGCCAGCAGCTTAGATATGGGGAGAACTTCTGGCTACACCTTC. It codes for CASSLDMGRTSGYTF.

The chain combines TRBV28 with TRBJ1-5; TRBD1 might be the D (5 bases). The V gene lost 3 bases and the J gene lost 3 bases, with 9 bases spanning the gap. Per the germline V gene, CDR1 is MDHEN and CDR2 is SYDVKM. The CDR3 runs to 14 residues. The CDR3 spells CASSLRQFNQPQHF. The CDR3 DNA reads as TGTGCCAGCAGTTTGAGACAGTTCAATCAGCCCCAGCATTTT.

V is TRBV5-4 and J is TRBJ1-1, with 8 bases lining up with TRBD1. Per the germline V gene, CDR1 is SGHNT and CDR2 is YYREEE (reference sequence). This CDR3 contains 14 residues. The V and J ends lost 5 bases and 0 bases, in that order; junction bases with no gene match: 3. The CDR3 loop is CASSRQGLNTEAFF. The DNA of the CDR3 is TGTGCCAGCAGTCGACAGGGGTTGAACACTGAAGCTTTCTTT.

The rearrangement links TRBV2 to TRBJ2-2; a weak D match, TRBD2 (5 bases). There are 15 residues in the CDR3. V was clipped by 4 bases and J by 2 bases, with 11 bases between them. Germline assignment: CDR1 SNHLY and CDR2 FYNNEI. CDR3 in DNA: TGTGCCAGCAGTGCCTTACGGGGAAACACCGGGGAGCTGTTTTTT. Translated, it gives CASSALRGNTGELFF.

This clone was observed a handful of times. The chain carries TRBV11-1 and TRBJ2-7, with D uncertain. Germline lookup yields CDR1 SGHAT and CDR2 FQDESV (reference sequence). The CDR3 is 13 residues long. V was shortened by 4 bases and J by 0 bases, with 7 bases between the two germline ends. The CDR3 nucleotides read TGTGCCAGCAGCTGGAGCACCTCCTACGAGCAGTACTTC. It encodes CASSWSTSYEQYF.

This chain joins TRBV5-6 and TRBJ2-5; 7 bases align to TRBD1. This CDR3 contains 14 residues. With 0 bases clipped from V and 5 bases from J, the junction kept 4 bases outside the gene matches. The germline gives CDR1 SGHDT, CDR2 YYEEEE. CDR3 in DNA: TGTGCCAGCAGCTTGGTGACAGGGTACGAGACCCAGTACTTC. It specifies CASSLVTGYETQYF.

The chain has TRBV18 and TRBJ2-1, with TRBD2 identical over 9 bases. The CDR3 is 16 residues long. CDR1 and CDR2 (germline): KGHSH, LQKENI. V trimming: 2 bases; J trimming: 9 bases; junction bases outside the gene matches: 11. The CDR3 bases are TGTGCCAGCTCACCAGCGGGGGGGCGGAGAAACGGTGAGCAGTTCTTC. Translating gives CASSPAGGRRNGEQFF.

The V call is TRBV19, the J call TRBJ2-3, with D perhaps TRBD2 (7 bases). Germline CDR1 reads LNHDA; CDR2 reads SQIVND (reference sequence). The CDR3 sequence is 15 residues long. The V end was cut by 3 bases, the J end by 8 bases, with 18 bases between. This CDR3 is CASSIGGGRVRTQYF. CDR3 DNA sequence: TGTGCCAGTAGTATTGGCGGGGGCCGAGTACGTACGCAGTATTTT.

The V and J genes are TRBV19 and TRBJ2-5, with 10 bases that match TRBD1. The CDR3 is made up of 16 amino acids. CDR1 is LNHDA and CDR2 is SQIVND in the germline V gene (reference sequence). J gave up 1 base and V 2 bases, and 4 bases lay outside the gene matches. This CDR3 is CASSISGQGPQETQYF. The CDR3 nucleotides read TGTGCCAGTAGTATATCGGGACAGGGGCCCCAAGAGACCCAGTACTTC.

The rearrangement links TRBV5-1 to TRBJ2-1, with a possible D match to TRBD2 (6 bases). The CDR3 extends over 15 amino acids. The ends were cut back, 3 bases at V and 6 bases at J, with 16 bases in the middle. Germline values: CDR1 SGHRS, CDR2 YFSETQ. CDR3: CASSSGTLKGNEQFF. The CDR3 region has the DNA TGCGCCAGCAGCTCCGGGACTCTAAAGGGCAATGAGCAGTTCTTC.

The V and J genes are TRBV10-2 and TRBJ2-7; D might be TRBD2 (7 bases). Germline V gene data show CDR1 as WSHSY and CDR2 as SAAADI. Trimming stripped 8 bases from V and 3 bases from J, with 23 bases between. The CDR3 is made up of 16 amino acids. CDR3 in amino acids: CASPGQRFRDYYEQYF. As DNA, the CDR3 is TGCGCCAGCCCCGGACAGAGGTTTAGGGACTACTACGAGCAGTACTTC.

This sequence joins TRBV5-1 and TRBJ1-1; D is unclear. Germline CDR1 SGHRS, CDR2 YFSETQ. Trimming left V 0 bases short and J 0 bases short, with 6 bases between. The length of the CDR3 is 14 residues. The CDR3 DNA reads TGCGCCAGCAGCTTGGGTAGCATGAACACTGAAGCTTTCTTT. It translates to CASSLGSMNTEAFF.

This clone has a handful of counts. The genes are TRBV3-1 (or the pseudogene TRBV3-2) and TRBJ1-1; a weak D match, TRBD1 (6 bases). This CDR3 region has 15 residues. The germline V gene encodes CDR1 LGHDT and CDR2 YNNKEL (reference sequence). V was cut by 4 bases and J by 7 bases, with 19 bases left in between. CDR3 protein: CASSPPHRVDSEAFF. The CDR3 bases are TGTGCCAGCAGCCCGCCCCACAGGGTGGACAGTGAAGCTTTCTTT.